Following are 12 T cell receptor beta chains from one sample sequenced in a study of Ad26.COV2.S vaccination and SARS-CoV-2 variants. Assay used: immunoSEQ multiplex PCR; TCRdb lists only in-frame clones, some missing. This table has over 300,000 clones, 83% appearing once. The treatment here: 19 received Ad26.COV2.S at low or high dose, single or two shots; about five received placebo; per-sample allocation not given. Day 63 after the first injection of vaccine or placebo was the sampling time. Sequencing used peripheral blood, obtained in a trial of Ad26.COV2.S vaccine versus placebo. Receptors originate from a person aged 18-65 years who received the Ad26.COV2.S COVID-19 vaccine or a placebo.

The V gene is TRBV9, the J gene TRBJ2-5; D might be TRBD1 or TRBD2, each matching 5 bases. Per germline, CDR1 SGDLS and CDR2 YYNGEE. V lost 4 bases and J lost 4, with 17 bases in between. The CDR3 is 15 amino acids. CDR3 loop: CASSPGTTSGETQYF. The CDR3 coding sequence is TGTGCCAGCAGCCCAGGGACGACAAGTGGAGAGACCCAGTACTTC.

The genes are TRBV19 and TRBJ1-1; D remains ambiguous. V was clipped by 5 bases and J by 6 bases, with 13 bases between them. CDR3 length: 13 residues. The germline gives CDR1 LNHDA, CDR2 SQIVND (reference sequence). CDR3 nucleotide sequence: TGTGCCAGTAGTCACGGCGCTGGCGCTGAAGCTTTCTTT. This encodes CASSHGAGAEAFF.

This rearrangement joins TRBV3-1 (or the pseudogene TRBV3-2) to TRBJ1-1, with 8 bases lining up with TRBD1. This CDR3 has 12 residues. Germline assignment: CDR1 LGHDT and CDR2 YNNKEL (reference sequence). The V segment lost 5 bases and the J segment 8 bases; nucleotides outside the gene matches: 4. The CDR3 protein is CASSTRTGEAFF. CDR3 sequence (DNA): TGTGCCAGCAGCACCCGGACAGGGGAAGCTTTCTTT.

V and J are TRBV19 and TRBJ2-5; TRBD2 agrees at 7 bases. V lost 6 bases to trimming and J lost 4 bases; unmatched junction nucleotides: 8. The CDR3 is made up of 14 amino acids. Germline-derived CDR1 and CDR2 are LNHDA and SQIVND (reference sequence). This chain's CDR3 is CASSTREGRETQYF. The CDR3 coding sequence is TGTGCCAGTAGCACCAGGGAGGGCAGAGAGACCCAGTACTTC. Supplemented by reference TRBV19 and TRBJ2-5, the full variable domain reads DGGITQSPKYLFRKEGQNVTLSCEQNLNHDAMYWYRQDPGQGLRLIYYSQIVNDFQKGDIAEGYSVSREKKESFPLTVTSAQKNPTAFYLCASSTREGRETQYFGPGTRLLVL.

The V call is TRBV7-2, the J call TRBJ2-3; 9 nucleotides agree with TRBD2. Trimming removed 0 bases from V and 0 bases from J; junction bases left unmatched: 7. Germline values: CDR1 SGHTA, CDR2 FQGNSA. CDR3 length: 18 amino acids. The CDR3, as DNA: TGTGCCAGCAGCTTAGCTCCAGCGGGGGGCCTTAGCACAGATACGCAGTATTTT. The encoded protein is CASSLAPAGGLSTDTQYF.

This chain joins TRBV5-1 and TRBJ2-2, with 11 bases matching TRBD2. V trimming: 3 bases; J trimming: 3 bases; junction bases outside the gene matches: 1. Germline CDR1 reads SGHRS; CDR2 reads YFSETQ. The CDR3 contains 15 residues. CDR3 nucleotides: TGCGCCAGCAGCTCGGGACTAGCGGACACCGGGGAGCTGTTTTTT. Amino acid sequence: CASSSGLADTGELFF.

The chain carries TRBV6-5 and TRBJ1-2; 7 bases align to TRBD1. The length of the CDR3 is 13 residues. Trimming took 6 bases from V and 4 from J; bases not matched to a gene: 5. Germline lookup yields CDR1 MNHEY and CDR2 SVGAGI. In DNA, the CDR3 is TGTGCCAGCAGCACCGGGACAGCCTATGGCTACACCTTC. Translation: CASSTGTAYGYTF.

The chain recombines TRBV30 with TRBJ1-5, with 8 bases matching TRBD1. Germline V gene sequence: CDR1 GTSNPN, CDR2 SVGIG (reference sequence). V dropped 5 bases and J dropped 4; count of bases not matched to a gene: 4. The length of the CDR3 is 13 residues. This chain's CDR3 is CAWARQGNQPQHF. CDR3 nucleotides: TGTGCCTGGGCAAGACAGGGGAATCAGCCCCAGCATTTT.

Only one count was recorded for this clone. V and J are TRBV3-1 (or the pseudogene TRBV3-2) and TRBJ2-7; weak D call: TRBD2 (7 bases). Trimming took off 11 bases at V and 2 bases at J, with 16 bases between the two ends. The length of the CDR3 is 13 residues. From germline, CDR1 is LGHDT and CDR2 YNNKEL (reference sequence). CDR3 coding DNA: TGTGCCTCCAGGGGAGCGGGACCCTACGAGCAGTACTTC. Its translation: CASRGAGPYEQYF.

Only one count was recorded for this clone. CDR3 nucleotide sequence: TGTGCCAGCAGTGTGAGGGGGAACACTGAAGCTTTCTTT. Protein sequence: CASSVRGNTEAFF. The J gene is TRBJ1-1, the V gene TRBV2, with D maybe TRBD1 (5 bases). The CDR3 has 13 amino acids. V was trimmed by 4 bases and J by 1 base, leaving 7 bases between them. The V gene's germline CDR1 is SNHLY and CDR2 FYNNEI. Filled out from reference TRBV2 and TRBJ1-1, the complete variable domain reads EPEVTQTPSHQVTQMGQEVILRCVPISNHLYFYWYRQILGQKVEFLVSFYNNEISEKSEIFDDQFSVERPDGSNFTLKIRSTKLEDSAMYFCASSVRGNTEAFFGQGTRLTVV.

The chain has TRBV18 and TRBJ2-7; D is uncertain. Germline CDR1 is KGHSH and CDR2 is LQKENI. The CDR3 is 13 residues long. V was shortened by 2 bases and J by 2 bases, with 7 bases between the two germline ends. The CDR3 sequence is CASSPYKTYEQYF. The CDR3 DNA follows: TGTGCCAGCTCACCATACAAAACCTACGAGCAGTACTTC. Based on the CDR3 plus reference TRBV18 and TRBJ2-7, the full variable domain is NAGVMQNPRHLVRRRGQEARLRCSPMKGHSHVYWYRQLPEEGLKFMVYLQKENIIDESGMPKERFSAEFPKEGPSILRIQQVVRGDSAAYFCASSPYKTYEQYFGPGTRLTVT.

The V and J genes are TRBV15 and TRBJ1-1; D is unresolved. Germline loops: CDR1 LNHNV, CDR2 YYDKDF (reference sequence). The CDR3 runs to 13 residues. V was cut by 0 bases and J by 7 bases, with 9 bases left in between. CDR3 DNA sequence: TGTGCCACCAGCAGAGAAGTGGGCCTTGAAGCTTTCTTT. It is translated as CATSREVGLEAFF.